One T cell receptor (beta chain) is described in this entry. The data originate from a study of blood T cell repertoires in COVID-19. CDR3 length: 12 amino acids. Germline V gives CDR1 MNHEY, CDR2 SMNVEV (reference sequence). Trimming shortened V by 3 bases and J by 7 bases, and 9 bases separated the two germline ends. Produced via immunoSEQ multiplex PCR; TCRdb's table is partial and in-frame only. The sample comprises about 43,000 clones, 83% of which are singletons, and 8% to 10% rests with the top ten. The chain employs TRBV27 and TRBJ1-2, with D tentatively TRBD1 (6 bases). The TCR originated in a man aged 80 or over in a cohort sampled during active COVID-19. The sequencing sample was made of peripheral blood. DNA for the CDR3: TGTGCCAGCAGTTTTAGAGGGGGTGGCTACACCTTC. Encoded protein: CASSFRGGGYTF.